A selection of T cell receptor beta chains follows, all from one sample in a study of shared clonotypes between healthy human individuals. Generated by immunoSEQ multiplex PCR, the TCRdb table keeps only in-frame clones and is missing some. The data hold 300,000 to 350,000 clones, with 73% observed a single time. The sample consisted of memory CD4+ T cells sorted from blood. Source of these receptors: a man aged 30-40 years in good health. The CDR3 runs from the conserved cysteine through the conserved F or W. Fields, in order: J gene, D gene, clone size, V gene, CDR3 DNA, CDR3 protein. D genes are given only for firm matches. Some rows have no size entry. The others give once, few or many, or a class for an expanded clone.

TRBJ2-3 TRBD1 NA TRBV5-4 TGTGCCAGCAGCTCAGACAGGGAACATACGCAGTATTTT CASSSDREHTQYF
TRBJ2-5 NA NA TRBV18 TGTGCCAGCTCACCACGACCAGACAGTGGAGAGACCCAGTACTTC CASSPRPDSGETQYF
TRBJ2-7 TRBD2 NA TRBV6-6 TGTGCCAGCAGAACTAGCGGAAGCTCCTACGAGCAGTACTTC CASRTSGSSYEQYF
TRBJ1-2 NA many TRBV7-9 TGTGCCAGCAGCTTACTGTCCACAGACTATGGCTACACCTTC CASSLLSTDYGYTF
TRBJ2-1 TRBD2 NA TRBV11-2 TGTGCCAGCAGCTTCGCGGGAGGGTGGGGTGAGCAGTTCTTC CASSFAGGWGEQFF
TRBJ2-1 TRBD2 few TRBV13 TGTGCCAGCAGCAAATCTAGCGGGAGGGCCAGGAATGAGCAGTTCTTC CASSKSSGRARNEQFF
TRBJ2-6 TRBD1 NA TRBV18 TGTGCCAGCTCAAGACAGGGCGGTTCTGGGGCCAACGTCCTGACTTTC CASSRQGGSGANVLTF
TRBJ1-1 NA NA TRBV19 TGTGCCAGTAGCTTGGGGCGGCTGAACACTGAAGCTTTCTTT CASSLGRLNTEAFF
TRBJ2-5 NA NA TRBV7-9 TGTGCCAGCAGCTCCCACGCTAGGGGAGTACAAGAGACCCAGTACTTC CASSSHARGVQETQYF
TRBJ1-6 NA NA TRBV2 TGTGCCAGCAGCCCTAATTCACCCCTCCACTTT CASSPNSPLHF
TRBJ2-1 NA NA TRBV11-3 TGTGCCAGCAGCTTATCCCGCGAAGCGTCCTACAATGAGCAGTTCTTC CASSLSREASYNEQFF
TRBJ2-5 NA many TRBV5-1 TGCGCCAGCGGGGTGGCTAGCCCCCAAGAGACCCAGTACTTC CASGVASPQETQYF
TRBJ2-7 TRBD1 few TRBV28 TGTGCCAGCAGTAAAATAGGACAGGTTCAGTACGAGCAGTACTTC CASSKIGQVQYEQYF
TRBJ1-1 TRBD1 NA TRBV7-2 TGTGCCAGCAGCTGGGACAGGAACACTGAAGCTTTCTTT CASSWDRNTEAFF
TRBJ2-6 NA NA TRBV6-5 TGTGCCAGCAAGGGGGTAAGCTCTGGGGCCAACGTCCTGACTTTC CASKGVSSGANVLTF
TRBJ2-1 TRBD2 NA TRBV4-3 TGCGCCAGCAGCCAAGGTAGCGGGAGGGCCAGGGAGCAGTTCTTC CASSQGSGRAREQFF
TRBJ2-1 TRBD2 NA TRBV6-5 TGTGCCAGCAGTTACTCGACAGGACTAGCCCCCAGTGAGCAGTTCTTC CASSYSTGLAPSEQFF
TRBJ1-1 NA NA TRBV2 TGTGCCAGCAGCTTAGAGAGGATGAACACTGAAGCTTTCTTT CASSLERMNTEAFF
TRBJ2-4 TRBD2 NA TRBV7-6 TGTGCCAGCAGCTTAGGCGCTAGCGGAGTTCTAGCCAAAAACATTCAGTACTTC CASSLGASGVLAKNIQYF
TRBJ2-2 NA NA TRBV6-6 TGTGCCAGCAGTTACTCGATGGGGGCGAACACCGGGGAGCTGTTTTTT CASSYSMGANTGELFF
TRBJ2-1 TRBD1 NA TRBV15 TGTGCCACCAGCACAGGACAGGGGGCTAGGAGCTCCTACAATGAGCAGTTCTTC CATSTGQGARSSYNEQFF
TRBJ1-3 NA NA TRBV14 TGTGCCAGCAGCCACGAGGACACTCACCGAGGGGTCTTT CASSHEDTHRGVF
TRBJ1-4 TRBD1 NA TRBV28 TGTGCCAGTGGGGGACAGAAGGGAAAACTGTTTTTT CASGGQKGKLFF
TRBJ2-5 NA once TRBV6-5 TGTGCCAGCAGTTATCGTCACCTGGTTGGGGGTGAGACCCAGTACTTC CASSYRHLVGGETQYF
TRBJ2-3 TRBD2 NA TRBV6-4 TGTGCCAGCAGTGACTCGGAAGGTTGGGGGAGGGTGAGGGGATGCGCAGATACGCAGTATTTT CASSDSEGWGRVRGCADTQYF
TRBJ2-3 TRBD1 NA TRBV19 TGTGCCAGTAGTATCCCCAGGACAGGGCGTATTAGCGCAGATACGCAGTATTTT CASSIPRTGRISADTQYF
TRBJ2-1 NA NA TRBV5-1 TGCGCCAGCAGCTCCGGACATACTACCAATGATGAGCAGTTCTTC CASSSGHTTNDEQFF
TRBJ1-1 TRBD1 NA TRBV4-3 TGCGCCAGCAGCGGACAGGGGGTTAGGACTGAAGCTTTCTTT CASSGQGVRTEAFF
TRBJ2-1 NA NA TRBV19 TGTGCCAGTAGCACTAGGGGGGGTCTGGGCTACAATGAGCAGTTCTTC CASSTRGGLGYNEQFF
TRBJ2-1 NA NA TRBV4-3 TGCGCCAGCAGCCAAGTGCTTGAATACAATGAGCAGTTCTTC CASSQVLEYNEQFF
TRBJ2-7 TRBD2 NA TRBV28 TGTGCCAGCAGTCCGGGAGGCTTCTACGAGCAGTACTTC CASSPGGFYEQYF
TRBJ1-5 NA NA TRBV7-9 TGTGCCAGCAGCTTAGTTGAAAATCAGCCCCAGCATTTT CASSLVENQPQHF
TRBJ2-7 TRBD1 NA TRBV5-1 TGCGCCAGCAGCTCAAGGACAGGCAGCTCCTACGAGCAGTACTTC CASSSRTGSSYEQYF
TRBJ2-7 TRBD1 NA TRBV14 TGTGCCAGCAGCCATTTCAGCAGGGGGCGCGACGAGCAGTACTTC CASSHFSRGRDEQYF
TRBJ2-1 NA once TRBV7-6 TGTGCCAGCAGCTTAAATTTCGGCGATGAGCAGTTCTTC CASSLNFGDEQFF
TRBJ1-2 NA many TRBV7-8 TGTGCCAGCAGCTCCAGACTGCAAACCCTCTATGGCTACACCTTC CASSSRLQTLYGYTF
TRBJ2-3 NA NA TRBV7-2 TGTGCCAGCAGCTTAGAAAACACAGATACGCAGTATTTT CASSLENTDTQYF
TRBJ2-5 TRBD1 NA TRBV7-9 TGTGCCAGCAGCTTCAACAGGGGCGGGGAGACCCAGTACTTC CASSFNRGGETQYF
TRBJ2-7 NA NA TRBV30 TGTGCCTGGAAGCACAGTTACGAGCAGTACTTC CAWKHSYEQYF
TRBJ1-1 NA once TRBV27 TGTGCCAGCAGTTTAAGGCAGAGTTACACTGAAGCTTTCTTT CASSLRQSYTEAFF
TRBJ2-5 NA NA TRBV7-2 TGTGCCAGCAGCTTCGGGGTGGAGACCCAGTACTTC CASSFGVETQYF
TRBJ2-3 NA NA TRBV5-1 TGCGCCAGCAGCTTAAGGGGCTTGAGTGCAGATACGCAGTATTTT CASSLRGLSADTQYF
TRBJ2-4 TRBD2 NA TRBV5-4 TGTGCCAGCACCTCCGGGGGGGTAGCATCAGCCAAAAACATTCAGTACTTC CASTSGGVASAKNIQYF
TRBJ1-2 NA NA TRBV18 TGTGCCAGCTCACCAGAACAGGGATCTTACTATGGCTACACCTTC CASSPEQGSYYGYTF
TRBJ2-1 TRBD2 NA TRBV7-2 TGTGCCAGCAGCTTGACTAGCGGGAGCTCCAATGAGCAGTTCTTC CASSLTSGSSNEQFF
TRBJ2-3 TRBD1 NA TRBV2 TGTGCCAGCAGGGAACAGGGGGTTACGCAGTATTTT CASREQGVTQYF
TRBJ1-5 TRBD1 NA TRBV7-9 TGTGCCAGCAGCTTAGGGACAGGGGTTGGACAGCCCCAGCATTTT CASSLGTGVGQPQHF
TRBJ2-1 NA NA TRBV30 TGTGCCTGGGTCGGTAGAAGCTCCTACAATGAGCAGTTCTTC CAWVGRSSYNEQFF
TRBJ2-1 TRBD2 many TRBV2 TGTGCCAGCAGTGCCCAACTAGCGGGAGAGCACAATGAGCAGTTCTTC CASSAQLAGEHNEQFF
TRBJ2-1 TRBD2 NA TRBV6-4 TGTGCCAGCAGTGACTCGACTAGCGGGTACAATGAGCAGTTCTTC CASSDSTSGYNEQFF
TRBJ2-1 TRBD2 NA TRBV4-3 TGCGCCAGCAGCCAGTCTGGGACTAGCGGGGTCAATGAGCAGTTCTTC CASSQSGTSGVNEQFF
TRBJ1-2 TRBD1 NA TRBV30 TGTGCCTGGGGCAGGGACAGACCATATGGCTACACCTTC CAWGRDRPYGYTF
TRBJ1-1 NA NA TRBV27 TGTGCCAGCAGCTATAAAGGGATGAACACTGAAGCTTTCTTT CASSYKGMNTEAFF
TRBJ2-7 TRBD2 NA TRBV10-3 TGTGCCATCAGTGAGTGGGGAGGGGCGAGGTCCTACGAGCAGTACTTC CAISEWGGARSYEQYF
TRBJ2-2 NA many TRBV30 TGTGCCTGGAAAGGGCTCGTCACCGGGGAGCTGTTTTTT CAWKGLVTGELFF
TRBJ2-1 TRBD2 NA TRBV28 TGTGCCAGCAGCGCTAGCGGGAAGGCCTACAATGAGCAGTTCTTC CASSASGKAYNEQFF
TRBJ1-1 TRBD1 NA TRBV29-1 TGCAGCGTGACAGGGGGCTGGGGGACTGAAGCTTTCTTT CSVTGGWGTEAFF